This T cell receptor (beta chain) is from a study of blood T cell repertoires in COVID-19 (dated by TCRdb to the early 2020s). Study-level background: Collaborator samples came from the United States, Italy and Spain and covered acute and convalescent phases of COVID-19. The material from the prospective study consisted of cDNA or gDNA derived from T cells, B-cell-depleted T cells, or PBMCs. Deeply sampled blood TCRbeta repertoires from subjects exposed to, actively infected with, or recovered from COVID-19 were included in the dataset. The repertoires were released in a freely available public database intended as a resource for research on the immune response to SARS-CoV-2. Samples came from the ongoing ImmuneRACE study (first 160 participants) plus 1,254 subjects from 6 global collaborators. A de-identified subject ID, COVID-19 status, age in years and sex were almost always included in the sample metadata. HLA class I and class II types, where available, came from metadata supplied by the sample provider rather than from assay-based typing. Findings and caveats that apply to the study as a whole: The quantity of clinical and demographic metadata differed by source and by participant and was supplied without curation.

Remarks on this clone: Its specific antigen is unknown. No clone much larger than this one lies a single base away; base qualities are absent.

The germline V gene encodes CDR1 MNHNS and CDR2 SASEGT. Counted from cysteine to phenylalanine, this CDR3 has 16 amino acids. Kept here is only the CDR3 DNA, which spans 48 bases and is read in frame from base 1. For this chain, trimming is 2 bases at the V end and 10 bases at the J end, and the number of junction bases without a gene match is 7. In Seattle, one collaborating source enrolled patients while the infection was active and tracked those patients longitudinally over the course of disease. Collaborating institutions collected whole blood in K2EDTA tubes following their own protocols. For TCRbeta analysis, collaborator samples were shipped as frozen whole blood, as isolated PBMCs, or as DNA extracted from either sample type. The immunoSEQ Assay, a bias-controlled multiplex PCR, was used to amplify TCRbeta CDR3 regions from genomic DNA. For the original study's pipeline: Nucleated cell counts per sample were estimated from amplification of reference gene primers within the assay. To quantify the absolute abundance of each unique TCRbeta CDR3 rearrangement, sequence reads were collapsed and filtered. For each sample, productive Simpson clonality was calculated by taking the square root of Simpson's diversity index across productive rearrangements. Imported from immuneACCESS, the table was reduced by TCRdb to in-frame sequences with V and J called. These copies leave out some clones; in studies compared against another copy, an unresolved V gene accounts for under half, and the cause of the remainder is not known. V and J calls and clone size come straight from that table; D and trimming were deduced from the DNA. The sample includes roughly 190,000 clones, with 85% to 95% observed a single time. The ten most abundant clones make up around 0.8% of the sample.

Material: peripheral blood. The chain is encoded by TRBV6-1 joined to TRBJ1-6; the junction holds 11 bases that match TRBD1. The source of this sequence is a man in his thirties or forties with COVID-19, enrolled during active disease. The DNA reads TGTGCCAGCAGTGAAATAGGACAGGGGGCTGGATCACCCCTCCACTTT. Its translation is CASSEIGQGAGSPLHF.